This is a list of T cell receptor beta chains from one sample in a study of blood T cell repertoires in COVID-19. Assay used: immunoSEQ multiplex PCR; TCRdb lists only in-frame clones, some missing. The sample contains about 250,000 clones, about four fifths of which appear only once. Sequencing was done on a sample of peripheral blood. These receptors all come from a man aged 50 to 60 with acute or convalescent COVID-19. Each CDR3 is given with its conserved first and last residue. A D gene is named only where the DNA matches it firmly. For some rows the clone size is stated as once, few or many, or as a class when expanded; others skip it.

cdr3_nt cdr3_aa d_call v_call clone_size j_call cdr3_length
TGTGCCAGCAGCTCACGGCTAACAGGGGGAGACAACTATGGCTACACCTTC CASSSRLTGGDNYGYTF TRBD1 TRBV7-9 . TRBJ1-2 17
TGTGCCAGCAGTTGGCCGGGTGCCTACGAGCAGTACTTC CASSWPGAYEQYF . TRBV6-5 . TRBJ2-7 13
TGTGCCACCAGCAGCCGGGACAGTTACGAGCAGTACTTC CATSSRDSYEQYF TRBD1 TRBV15 . TRBJ2-7 13
TGTGCCAGCAGTTACTGGAGGGATTCACCCCTCCACTTT CASSYWRDSPLHF . TRBV6-5 . TRBJ1-6 13
TGCAGCGTTGAAAAGTCGGGGGACTATGGCTACACCTTC CSVEKSGDYGYTF . TRBV29-1 . TRBJ1-2 13
TGCGCCAGCAGCCCCCTGGCGAGGCAGCCCCAGCATTTT CASSPLARQPQHF . TRBV4-1 once TRBJ1-5 13
TGCGCCAGCAGCCAACCCGGACAGGGGAGTGAAAAACTGTTTTTT CASSQPGQGSEKLFF TRBD1 TRBV4-1 few TRBJ1-4 15
TGTGCCAGCAGCTTGGTGGAGGGGATGAACACTGAAGCTTTCTTT CASSLVEGMNTEAFF . TRBV5-4 . TRBJ1-1 15
TGTGCCAGCAGCTTAGTTGAGGGCCAAAACACTGAAGCTTTCTTT CASSLVEGQNTEAFF . TRBV7-6 . TRBJ1-1 15
TGTGCCAGCAGTTACTCGACAGGGTTTACCTACGAGCAGTACTTC CASSYSTGFTYEQYF TRBD1 TRBV6-5 . TRBJ2-7 15
TGTGCCAGCAGCAAGACAGGGGGCTACGAGCAGTACTTC CASSKTGGYEQYF TRBD1 TRBV7-9 . TRBJ2-7 13
TGTGCCAGCCTTGGGACAGCCAATTATGGAAAACTGTTTTTT CASLGTANYGKLFF TRBD1 TRBV6-5 once TRBJ1-4 14
TGTGCTAGTGGTGCGCGTCTAGTAACTGAAGCTTTCTTT CASGARLVTEAFF . TRBV12-5 . TRBJ1-1 13
TGTGCCACCGCCGACAGGGGCCAAAAGCAGTACTTC CATADRGQKQYF TRBD1 TRBV19 . TRBJ2-7 12
TGTGCCAGCAGCCAAGATGTGCTCCCAGGGGAGGGCTACACCTTC CASSQDVLPGEGYTF . TRBV14 . TRBJ1-2 15
TGTGCCATCAGCAAGCCGGGACAGGGGGTCAATGAGCAGTTCTTC CAISKPGQGVNEQFF TRBD1 TRBV10-3 once TRBJ2-1 15
TGTGCCAGCAGCTTATTCCCACAACAGGCTTTTGGGTCACCCCTCCACTTT CASSLFPQQAFGSPLHF . TRBV7-2 . TRBJ1-6 17
TGTGCCAGCAGTTTAAGGGGGTCACCCGGGGAGCTGTTTTTT CASSLRGSPGELFF . TRBV27 . TRBJ2-2 14
TGTGCCACCAGTATTGGGGGGGCCTATGGCTACACCTTC CATSIGGAYGYTF . TRBV15 few TRBJ1-2 13
TGTGCCAGCAGTTTAAACCGGGGAGACACTGAAGCTTTCTTT CASSLNRGDTEAFF . TRBV27 . TRBJ1-1 14
TGTGCCAGCAGTGACTCGCTACAGCAGAACACTGAAGCTTTCTTT CASSDSLQQNTEAFF . TRBV6-4 . TRBJ1-1 15
TGTGCCATCAGTGACCTTGAACTAACCGGGGAGCTGTTTTTT CAISDLELTGELFF . TRBV10-3 . TRBJ2-2 14
TGTGCCTGGAGTGCGACAGGGGGCACCGAGCAGTACTTC CAWSATGGTEQYF TRBD1 TRBV30 . TRBJ2-7 13
TGTGCCAGCAGCGTAGGCGGGGACAGACTCTACGAGCAGTACTTC CASSVGGDRLYEQYF . TRBV9 . TRBJ2-7 15
TGTGCCAGCAGCCAATCCCCGGGGACAGGGCCCCAGCATTTT CASSQSPGTGPQHF TRBD1 TRBV3-1/TRBV3-2 once TRBJ1-5 14
TGTGCCAGCAGTCCTCCCGCATGGGGGCGAGGAAACACCATATATTTT CASSPPAWGRGNTIYF . TRBV7-8 . TRBJ1-3 16
TGTGCCAGCTCTATTAGCGGGGGATCCCAAGAGACCCAGTACTTC CASSISGGSQETQYF TRBD2 TRBV25-1 . TRBJ2-5 15
TGTGCCAGCAGCCCACAGGGTTACGGAAACACCATATATTTT CASSPQGYGNTIYF . TRBV14 . TRBJ1-3 14
TGTGCCAGCAGCCAAACCCATGGGGCGGCCGGGGAGCTGTTTTTT CASSQTHGAAGELFF . TRBV3-1/TRBV3-2 . TRBJ2-2 15
TGTGCCAGCAGTTTATGGGGGGGCCAAATTCAGGCGCAGTATTTT CASSLWGGQIQAQYF . TRBV27 . TRBJ2-3 15
TGTGCCAGCAGTTTATACCAGGGGGCCTCGGAGACCCAGTACTTC CASSLYQGASETQYF TRBD1 TRBV27 . TRBJ2-5 15
TGTGCCAGCAGCTTGGTGGCGGGGGGCAGCGTTAACTATGGCTACACCTTC CASSLVAGGSVNYGYTF . TRBV5-6 . TRBJ1-2 17
TGTGCCTGGAGTCCACCGGGACAGGGGCGATATGGCTACACCTTC CAWSPPGQGRYGYTF TRBD1 TRBV30 . TRBJ1-2 15
TGTGCCAGCTCACCGGGACAAGATTCACCCCTCCACTTT CASSPGQDSPLHF . TRBV18 . TRBJ1-6 13
TGTGCCAGCAGCTTAAGGGGGGGATTTGAAAAACTGTTTTTT CASSLRGGFEKLFF . TRBV7-9 once TRBJ1-4 14
TGTGCCAGTAGATTAGGACGGGACAGGGGTCAGCCCCAGCATTTT CASRLGRDRGQPQHF TRBD1 TRBV19 . TRBJ1-5 15
TGTGCCAGCAGCTCCTTAACCCCCGGACAGGGGTCCCCCGGGGAGCTGTTTTTT CASSSLTPGQGSPGELFF TRBD1 TRBV13 . TRBJ2-2 18
TGTGCCAGCAGGCCAGAAGCTAGCGGGATCTACGAGCAGTACTTC CASRPEASGIYEQYF TRBD2 TRBV6-5 once TRBJ2-7 15
TGTGCCAGCAGCTCGGGGGGCACCGGGGAGCTGTTTTTT CASSSGGTGELFF TRBD2 TRBV9 . TRBJ2-2 13
TGTGCCACTACTAGCGGCGGGGTGGACACCGGGGAGCTGTTTTTT CATTSGGVDTGELFF TRBD2 TRBV10-3 . TRBJ2-2 15
TGTGCCAGCAGTCGGCGCGGGGAACAGCCCCAGCATTTT CASSRRGEQPQHF . TRBV27 . TRBJ1-5 13
TGTGCCAGCAGTTACGGGAGGGGGGCTAGCACTGAAGCTTTCTTT CASSYGRGASTEAFF . TRBV6-6 once TRBJ1-1 15
TGTGCCAGCAGCGGGGGGTTTGAGACCCAGTACTTC CASSGGFETQYF TRBD2 TRBV28 . TRBJ2-5 12
TGTGCCAGCAGTTACGGGACTAGCGGGGGATACGAGCAGTACTTC CASSYGTSGGYEQYF TRBD2 TRBV6-5 . TRBJ2-7 15
TGCGCCAGCGACCCCCATGACGGGAGCCTCTACAATGAGCAGTTCTTC CASDPHDGSLYNEQFF . TRBV5-1 . TRBJ2-1 16
TGCGCCAGCAGCCACGGGGAGAACTACGAGCAGTACTTC CASSHGENYEQYF . TRBV4-1 . TRBJ2-7 13
TGTGCCAGCAGGTTAGCGGGAGGGGACAATGAGCAGTTCTTC CASRLAGGDNEQFF TRBD2 TRBV28 . TRBJ2-1 14
TGTGCCAGCAGACCCGCGGGGCGCTATGGCTACACCTTC CASRPAGRYGYTF . TRBV12-3/TRBV12-4 . TRBJ1-2 13
TGTGCCAGCAAGCGCGCGAGCTCCTACGAGCAGTACTTC CASKRASSYEQYF . TRBV2 . TRBJ2-7 13
TGTGCCAGCAGTATAAGAGCCGGGACTAGCGTCTCCTACGAGCAGTACTTC CASSIRAGTSVSYEQYF TRBD2 TRBV27 . TRBJ2-7 17
TGTGCCAGTAGCCATCCGGACAGGGTGTCCTACGAGCAGTACTTC CASSHPDRVSYEQYF TRBD1 TRBV19 . TRBJ2-7 15
TGTGCCATCAGTGTTCCCGCTGGAAACACCATATATTTT CAISVPAGNTIYF . TRBV10-3 . TRBJ1-3 13
TGTGCCAGCAGCGTCACAAGTGAAAAACTGTTTTTT CASSVTSEKLFF . TRBV12-3/TRBV12-4 . TRBJ1-4 12
TGTGCCAGCAGTCGACTAGCGGGTGTTGCCTACGAGCAGTACTTC CASSRLAGVAYEQYF TRBD2 TRBV11-2 . TRBJ2-7 15
TGTGCCACAGCGCGGGACGGCTCCTACGAGCAGTACTTC CATARDGSYEQYF . TRBV6-5 . TRBJ2-7 13
TGTGCCAGCAGCCAAGATATGACGGTTGGAGCTAATTCACCCCTCCACTTT CASSQDMTVGANSPLHF . TRBV14 . TRBJ1-6 17
TGTGCCAGTAGTGCGGCTAGCGGGGGGAGGGACACCGGGGAGCTGTTTTTT CASSAASGGRDTGELFF TRBD2 TRBV19 . TRBJ2-2 17
TGTGCCAGCAGCTCCGGGACAGGGGGCGGCGGCTACACCTTC CASSSGTGGGGYTF TRBD1 TRBV11-2 once TRBJ1-2 14
TGTGCCAGCAGCTTAGGGACAGGGAGGGGATACACTGAAGCTTTCTTT CASSLGTGRGYTEAFF TRBD1 TRBV11-2 . TRBJ1-1 16
TGTGCCAGCAGCCCCCGGGATGAGCAGTTCTTC CASSPRDEQFF . TRBV6-6 . TRBJ2-1 11